This passage covers 14 T cell receptor beta chains from one sample sequenced in a study of shared clonotypes between healthy human individuals. The data were produced by immunoSEQ multiplex PCR, yet TCRdb's version contains in-frame clones alone and is incomplete. The sample has about 560,000 clones, around 76% seen once. The sequenced sample consisted of PBMCs. These receptors all come from a woman aged 40 to 49 in good health. Some clones in this sample may be carry-over from other donors' samples.

The chain couples TRBV7-8 to TRBJ1-3; D remains unclear. This CDR3 has 12 residues. V lost 4 bases to trimming and J lost 5 bases, with 6 bases between them. Germline V gene lookup returns CDR1 SGHVS and CDR2 FQNEAQ. The CDR3 loop reads CASSSIRNTIYF. The CDR3 coding sequence is TGTGCCAGCAGCTCAATTCGAAACACCATATATTTT. Looking up the rest from reference TRBV7-8 and TRBJ1-3 gives the full variable domain: GAGVSQSPRYKVAKRGQDVALRCDPISGHVSLFWYQQALGQGPEFLTYFQNEAQLDKSGLPSDRFFAERPEGSVSTLKIQRTQQEDSAVYLCASSSIRNTIYFGEGSWLTVV.

This clone turned up a few times. The gene calls are TRBV9 and TRBJ2-1; D possibly corresponds to TRBD2 (6 bases). Trimming stripped 0 bases from V and 8 bases from J, with 15 bases between. Germline lookup yields CDR1 SGDLS and CDR2 YYNGEE. The length of the CDR3 is 15 residues. DNA for the CDR3: TGTGCCAGCAGCGTAGAGGCCCGGGAGCGAGATGAGCAGTTCTTC. It codes for CASSVEARERDEQFF. Looking up the rest from reference TRBV9 and TRBJ2-1 gives the full variable domain: DSGVTQTPKHLITATGQRVTLRCSPRSGDLSVYWYQQSLDQGLQFLIQYYNGEERAKGNILERFSAQQFPDLHSELNLSSLELGDSALYFCASSVEARERDEQFFGPGTRLTVL.

This clone appeared once. The V gene is TRBV5-1, the J gene TRBJ2-3; 9 bases agree with TRBD1. The V gene's germline CDR1 is SGHRS and CDR2 YFSETQ. The CDR3 is 15 residues long. V dropped 3 bases and J dropped 3; count of bases not matched to a gene: 5. DNA of the CDR3: TGCGCCAGCAGCTGGACCGGGACAGGGACAGATACGCAGTATTTT. It yields the protein CASSWTGTGTDTQYF.

As to this clone: A far larger clone differs by one base, so this is likely a read error. V gene TRBV7-2 combines with J gene TRBJ2-7; tentative D call: TRBD1 (7 bases). The CDR3 totals 16 residues. Germline V CDR1 and CDR2: SGHTA, FQGNSA. Trimming took 5 bases from V and 0 from J, leaving 17 bases between them. The CDR3 loop is CASSRCGGTVSYEQYF. CDR3 DNA: TGTGCCAGCAGCCGCTGCGGCGGGACAGTCTCCTACGAGCAGTACTTC.

The chain is built from TRBV7-2 and TRBJ2-1; no firm D call. The CDR3 spans 13 residues. CDR1 SGHTA and CDR2 FQGNSA come from the germline V gene. V lost 7 bases and J lost 10, with 17 bases in between. Here the CDR3 reads CASTSGRLMEQFF. The CDR3 DNA is TGTGCCAGCACCTCGGGCAGGTTGATGGAGCAGTTCTTC.

The chain couples TRBV7-8 to TRBJ2-7, with D possibly TRBD1 on 6 matching bases. Trimming stripped 5 bases from V and 3 bases from J, with 17 bases between. CDR3 size: 15 residues. Germline V gene sequence: CDR1 SGHVS, CDR2 FQNEAQ. The CDR3 DNA reads as TGTGCCAGCAGCACCCCCCGGACAGCCTACTACGAGCAGTACTTC. Its protein product is CASSTPRTAYYEQYF.

This chain joins TRBV11-1 and TRBJ1-1; D ambiguous. This CDR3 region has 12 residues. Deletions cut 5 bases from V and 6 bases from J, with 10 bases between. Germline V lookup: CDR1 SGHAT, CDR2 FQDESV (reference sequence). Here the CDR3 DNA reads TGTGCCAGCAGCCCCGTAAACCCTGAAGCTTTCTTT. The encoded protein is CASSPVNPEAFF.

This rearrangement joins TRBV23-1 to TRBJ2-3, with D possibly TRBD2 on 5 matching bases. TRBV23-1 is placed among ORFs of uncertain function. Trimming cost V 8 bases and J 6 bases, with 21 bases left between them. The length of the CDR3 is 15 residues. DNA of the CDR3: TGCGCCAGCCCGAAGTCCCCACGGGGTCGCGATACGCAGTATTTT. Its protein product is CASPKSPRGRDTQYF.

As for this clone: A far larger clone is a single base away, which makes a read error likely. This rearrangement joins TRBV18 to TRBJ1-3; D unresolved. The CDR3 contains 16 residues. Per the germline V gene, CDR1 is KGHSH and CDR2 is LQKENI. Here the CDR3 reads CASSPPGRFSGDTIYF. CDR3 coding DNA: TGTGCCAGCTCACCACCGGGCCGATTCTCTGGAGACACCATATATTTT.

The rearrangement uses TRBV18 and TRBJ2-1, with 8 bases aligning to TRBD2. Germline V gene data show CDR1 as KGHSH and CDR2 as LQKENI. Trimming cost V 0 bases and J 5 bases; bases outside gene matches: 6. The CDR3 length is 16 residues. The chain's CDR3 is CASSPPASGGHNEQFF. In DNA, the CDR3 is TGTGCCAGCTCACCACCGGCCAGCGGGGGACACAATGAGCAGTTCTTC.

The rearrangement links TRBV5-1 to TRBJ2-5, with D unresolved. Trimming removed 0 bases at V and 5 bases at J, with 11 bases between. The germline gives CDR1 SGHRS, CDR2 YFSETQ. This CDR3 is 14 amino acids long. CDR3: CASSLDLGRETQYF. As DNA, the CDR3 is TGCGCCAGCAGCTTGGATTTAGGCCGGGAGACCCAGTACTTC.

J is TRBJ1-1 and V is TRBV6-1; no clear D gene. The V end lost 7 bases, the J end lost 0 bases, and 15 bases lay between the germline ends. The germline CDR1 and CDR2 sequences are MNHNS and SASEGT. The CDR3 consists of 15 residues. CDR3 sequence: CASTGGEVLNTEAFF. The DNA of the CDR3 is TGTGCCAGCACCGGAGGAGAGGTACTGAACACTGAAGCTTTCTTT.

This clone was detected once. The CDR3, as DNA: TGTGCCATCAGGGGACAGGGTGGGAACACTGAAGCTTTCTTT. Translation: CAIRGQGGNTEAFF. The gene calls are TRBV10-3 and TRBJ1-1; 9 nucleotides align to TRBD1. The V and J ends lost 6 bases and 1 base, in that order; junction bases with no gene match: 3. This CDR3 contains 14 residues. Per the germline V gene, CDR1 is ENHRY and CDR2 is SYGVKD.

The chain combines TRBV27 with TRBJ1-4, with D tentatively TRBD1 (5 bases). The CDR3 runs to 13 residues. V lost 8 bases, J lost 5 bases, and 12 bases lay in between. Per germline, CDR1 MNHEY and CDR2 SMNVEV (reference sequence). For the CDR3, the DNA is TGTGCCAGCGCCAGAGACAGCAATGAAAAACTGTTTTTT. It yields the protein CASARDSNEKLFF.